This T cell receptor (beta chain) was profiled in a study of OX40 agonist ivuxolimab in advanced cancers. Study in general: Of the participants, 35% to 50% had some prior anti-PD-1, anti-PD-L1 or anti-CTLA-4 therapy, which was allowed.

The repertoire was sequenced with immunoSEQ multiplex PCR; TCRdb's copy has only in-frame clones and lacks some. The sample lists tens of thousands of clones, approximately 86% occurring once. This CDR3 contains 13 residues. Germline loops: CDR1 SGHTA, CDR2 FQGTGA. V lost 5 bases to trimming and J lost 0 bases, with 6 bases between them. The sample in question was CD4+ or CD8+ T cells sorted from blood, obtained in a trial of the OX40 agonist ivuxolimab. The chain links TRBV7-3 to TRBJ2-3; unclear D gene. This clonotype originated in an adult with an advanced solid tumor such as melanoma, head and neck, liver or kidney cancer. CDR3 amino acids: CASSPGSTDTQYF. CDR3 coding DNA: TGTGCCAGCAGCCCCGGGAGCACAGATACGCAGTATTTT.